Below, 3 T cell receptor beta chains from the same sample are listed, as sequenced in a study of T cell responses to AZD1222 COVID-19 vaccine. Sequenced by immunoSEQ multiplex PCR; TCRdb stores in-frame clones only, minus some. The profile shows just over 150,000 clones, approximately 90% of them singletons. Sequenced material: peripheral blood, taken on day 0 of AZD1222 vaccination. The receptor set was obtained from an adult in good health.

V is TRBV28 and J is TRBJ1-2; the D gene is possibly TRBD1 (6 bases). Germline CDR1 is MDHEN and CDR2 is SYDVKM. This CDR3 comprises 15 residues. Trimming cost V 5 bases and J 9 bases, with 22 bases left between them. Here the CDR3 DNA reads TGTGCCAGCAGTACATGGACAGCCTACATTATGAGCTACACCTTC. This gives the protein CASSTWTAYIMSYTF.

The chain employs TRBV19 and TRBJ1-2, with no clear D. This CDR3 comprises 13 residues. CDR1 LNHDA and CDR2 SQIVND come from the germline V gene (reference sequence). Trimming cost V 3 bases and J 2 bases, with 7 bases left between them. CDR3 in amino acids: CASSIGTNYGYTF. CDR3 nucleotide sequence: TGTGCCAGTAGTATTGGCACCAACTATGGCTACACCTTC.

The chain links TRBV7-3 to TRBJ2-1; 7 nucleotides line up with TRBD2. V was pared by 4 bases and J by 9 bases, with 12 bases of the junction left unmatched. The CDR3 has 15 amino acids. Per germline, CDR1 SGHTA and CDR2 FQGTGA. The CDR3 sequence: CASSWTGGPLGEQFF. The CDR3, as DNA: TGTGCCAGCAGCTGGACGGGAGGCCCCTTGGGTGAGCAGTTCTTC.